These T cell receptor beta chains were read from a single sample in a study of cytomegalovirus exposure and HLA in healthy donors. Some clones are missing from TCRdb's copy, which holds only in-frame ones; the method was immunoSEQ multiplex PCR. The sample shows 200,000 to 250,000 clones, about 75% of them seen only once. What was sequenced was PBMCs. All receptors come from a man aged 18 to 35 in good health and CMV-seronegative. Each CDR3 is given with its conserved first and last residue.

>TRBJ2-1|TRBV11-3
CASSLSTSGGKKFF
>TRBJ2-7|TRBV19
CASSSGGSAGEQYF
>TRBJ1-5|TRBV30
CAWSGGMGNQPQHF
>TRBJ1-6|TRBV9
CASSVVADSPLHF
>TRBJ2-7|TRBV19
CASSIRTGGPYEQYF
>.|TRBV27
CASRRQPLSYEQYF
>TRBJ1-1|TRBV11-3
CASSFGRAGRIEAFF
>TRBJ2-2|TRBV2
CASMEQQGTGELFF
>TRBJ1-4|TRBV19
CASSNPEEFREKLFF
>TRBJ2-1|TRBV21-1
CASSNGRASGGYNEQFF
>TRBJ2-1|TRBV7-3
CASSLIAGGSYNEQFF
>TRBJ2-2|TRBV9
CASGLAGFPGELFF
>TRBJ1-1|TRBV4-3
CASSQDRGIEAFF
>TRBJ2-7|TRBV14
CASSQYGHSSYEQYF
>TRBJ2-1|TRBV7-2
CASSESFFQAYNEQFF
>TRBJ2-3|TRBV27
CASSRAGGLADTQYF
>TRBJ2-7|TRBV6-1
CASSVLSAGAFAYEQYF
>TRBJ2-7|TRBV28
CASSLDRDEQYF
>TRBJ1-2|TRBV19
CASSIAPDRDYGYTF
>TRBJ1-1|TRBV28
CASSLAAEGVTEAFF
>TRBJ1-2|TRBV2
CASSAETGEYYGYTF
>TRBJ2-5|TRBV7-7
CASSLAWENGEETQYF